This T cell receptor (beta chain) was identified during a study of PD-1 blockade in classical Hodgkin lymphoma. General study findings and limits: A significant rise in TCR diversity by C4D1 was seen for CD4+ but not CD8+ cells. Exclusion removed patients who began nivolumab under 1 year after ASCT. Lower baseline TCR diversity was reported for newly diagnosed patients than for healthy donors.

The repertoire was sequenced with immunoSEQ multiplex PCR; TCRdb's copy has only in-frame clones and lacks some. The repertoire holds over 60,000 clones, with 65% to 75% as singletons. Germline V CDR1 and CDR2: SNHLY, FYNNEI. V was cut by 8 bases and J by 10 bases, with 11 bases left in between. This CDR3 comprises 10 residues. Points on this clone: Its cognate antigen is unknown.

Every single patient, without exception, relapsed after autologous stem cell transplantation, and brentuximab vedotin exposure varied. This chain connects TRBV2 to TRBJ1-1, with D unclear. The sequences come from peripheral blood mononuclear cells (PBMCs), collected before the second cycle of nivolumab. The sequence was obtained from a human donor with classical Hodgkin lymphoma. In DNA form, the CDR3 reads TGTGCCAGCGGAGCACCTGTAGCTTTCTTT. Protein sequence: CASGAPVAFF.